The 11 T cell receptor beta chains below were found in one sample sequenced in a study of identifying expanded T cells in peripheral blood. Clones were read by immunoSEQ multiplex PCR, and TCRdb kept only the in-frame ones, dropping some. The sample records 85,000 to 100,000 clones, approximately 88% being singletons. The sample consisted of blood. These receptors were taken from a person aged 18-70 years in good health.

This clone was seen a few times. V gene TRBV25-1 combines with J gene TRBJ1-2, with D unclear. This CDR3 has 11 amino acids. Germline CDR1 is MGHDK and CDR2 is SYGVNS. V was clipped by 8 bases and J by 7 bases, with 11 bases between them. CDR3 sequence: CASAEGGGYTF. CDR3 DNA: TGTGCCAGCGCTGAAGGCGGTGGCTACACCTTC.

The chain combines TRBV2 with TRBJ1-1, with TRBD1 matching over 8 bases. This CDR3 spans 14 amino acids. The germline gives CDR1 SNHLY, CDR2 FYNNEI. With V trimmed by 7 bases and J by 4 bases, 8 bases remained unmatched. The CDR3 protein is CASKQTGVSTEAFF. CDR3 DNA: TGTGCCAGCAAGCAGACAGGGGTCAGCACTGAAGCTTTCTTT.

The chain carries TRBV5-5 and TRBJ2-7; 8 nucleotides agree with TRBD2. Trimming removed 0 bases from V and 6 bases from J; junction bases left unmatched: 8. From germline, CDR1 is SGHKS and CDR2 YYEKEE (reference sequence). This CDR3 is built from 15 residues. This CDR3 reads CASSLENGRAVEQYF. The CDR3 coding sequence is TGTGCCAGCAGCTTGGAGAACGGGAGGGCCGTCGAGCAGTACTTC.

This chain uses TRBV30 with TRBJ2-7; 12 positions match TRBD2. CDR1 and CDR2 from the germline V gene are GTSNPN and SVGIG (reference sequence). The junction had 9 bases not matched to a gene; V was cut back by 1 base and J by 2 bases. The CDR3 covers 17 residues. Here the CDR3 reads CAWSGRLAGESAYEQYF. CDR3 nucleotide sequence: TGTGCCTGGAGTGGGAGACTAGCGGGAGAGTCGGCCTACGAGCAGTACTTC.

V is TRBV11-2 and J is TRBJ2-5; no clear D. The germline V gene encodes CDR1 SGHAT and CDR2 FQNNGV. This CDR3 is built from 15 residues. Trimming took 3 bases from V and 5 from J, leaving 16 bases between them. The CDR3: CASSLNTQSQETQYF. The CDR3 nucleotides are TGTGCCAGCAGCTTGAATACACAATCCCAGGAGACCCAGTACTTC. Full variable domain (rest looked up from reference TRBV11-2 and TRBJ2-5): EAGVAQSPRYKIIEKRQSVAFWCNPISGHATLYWYQQILGQGPKLLIQFQNNGVVDDSQLPKDRFSAERLKGVDSTLKIQPAKLEDSAVYLCASSLNTQSQETQYFGPGTRLLVL.

The CDR3 DNA sequence: TGTGCCAGCAGGGACAGGGCTATCTCTGGGGCCAACGTCCTGACTTTC. Amino acid sequence: CASRDRAISGANVLTF. The gene calls are TRBV21-1 and TRBJ2-6; no check of the table's D call, TRBD1, against the DNA was made. TRBV21-1 is noted as a pseudogene. The CDR3 length is 16 residues.

This clone came up a few times. V and J are TRBV12-5 and TRBJ2-1; possible D gene TRBD2, 7 bases. Per the germline V gene, CDR1 is LGHNT and CDR2 is FRNRAP. The CDR3 is 12 amino acids. Trimming pared 6 bases from V and 8 bases from J, leaving 11 bases between. The CDR3 sequence: CASGRGGDEQFF. Here the CDR3 DNA reads TGTGCTAGTGGAAGAGGGGGGGATGAGCAGTTCTTC.

The rearrangement links TRBV7-3 to TRBJ2-6; D perhaps matches TRBD1 (6 bases). Germline CDR1 SGHTA, CDR2 FQGTGA. Trimming cost V 0 bases and J 0 bases, with 18 bases left between them. This CDR3 has 20 residues. CDR3 protein: CASSLTSRGSSSSGANVLTF. The DNA of the CDR3 is TGTGCCAGCAGCTTAACCTCCAGGGGCTCCTCAAGCTCTGGGGCCAACGTCCTGACTTTC.

The chain combines TRBV7-3 with TRBJ2-1; D gene unclear. The CDR3 contains 14 residues. The germline gives CDR1 SGHTA, CDR2 FQGTGA. V was cut by 2 bases and J by 3 bases, with 8 bases left in between. CDR3 nucleotides: TGTGCCAGCAGCTTAGGAATGAACTACAATGAGCAGTTCTTC. Amino acid sequence: CASSLGMNYNEQFF.

The chain employs TRBV28 and TRBJ1-6; 8 bases are shared with TRBD1. The J segment lost 9 bases and the V segment lost 1 base, leaving 5 bases of the junction unmatched. The germline V gene has CDR1 MDHEN and CDR2 SYDVKM. The CDR3 consists of 15 residues. The CDR3 coding sequence is TGTGCCAGCAGTTTATCAGGGGGCCTGAGTTCACCCCTCCACTTT. The encoded protein is CASSLSGGLSSPLHF.

The chain carries TRBV6-5 and TRBJ1-1; the D gene is possibly TRBD1 (5 bases). This CDR3 region has 14 residues. V was shortened by 6 bases and J by 5 bases, with 16 bases between the two germline ends. The germline CDR1 and CDR2 sequences are MNHEY and SVGAGI. CDR3 protein: CASSLKVRETEAFF. The CDR3, as DNA: TGTGCCAGCAGCCTTAAGGTCAGGGAGACTGAAGCTTTCTTT.